This passage covers 30 T cell receptor beta chains from one sample sequenced in a study of T cell repertoires in cytomegalovirus infection. MiXCR was run by TCRdb on the reads, yielding one entry per CDR3 protein. Of a few hundred thousand distinct CDR3 sequences in the sample, 40% were seen once. For these TCRs, the target antigens are not known. The specimen comprised cultured PBMCs, sampled from culture after CMV antigen stimulation. These receptor sequences come from a human donor in good health (CMV status not recorded). Some clones in this sample may be carry-over from other donors' samples.

In DNA, the CDR3 is TGTGCCAGTAGAGGGGCCCGCGACAGGGTAGGCCAGCCCCAGCATTTT. Translating gives CASRGARDRVGQPQHF. V is TRBV19 and J is TRBJ1-5, with 7 bases fitting TRBD1. V shed 6 bases, J shed 7 bases, and the junction held 15 bases outside the gene matches. The CDR3 is 16 residues long. CDR1 is LNHDA and CDR2 is SQIVND in the germline V gene (reference sequence).

The chain employs TRBV15 and TRBJ2-2; D is unresolved. V lost 0 bases, J lost 5 bases, and 4 bases lay in between. Germline assignment: CDR1 LNHNV and CDR2 YYDKDF (reference sequence). This CDR3 has 13 residues. This chain's CDR3 is CATSRERTGELFF. Written as DNA, the CDR3 is TGTGCCACCAGCAGAGAAAGAACCGGGGAGCTGTTTTTT.

The V and J genes are TRBV11-3 and TRBJ2-3; D might be TRBD1 (5 bases). Germline V gives CDR1 SGHNT, CDR2 YENEEA. The CDR3 loop spans 14 amino acids. The ends were cut back, 5 bases at V and 1 base at J, with 10 bases in the middle. CDR3 in DNA: TGTGCCAGCAGCCCCGAGACAGGCACAGATACGCAGTATTTT. Translating gives CASSPETGTDTQYF.

This clonotype was observed a handful of times. This chain uses TRBV4-1 with TRBJ2-1; 9 bases line up with TRBD2. This CDR3 has 16 residues. The junction had 4 bases not matched to a gene; V was cut back by 0 bases and J by 4 bases. Germline V gives CDR1 MGHRA, CDR2 YSYEKL. CDR3 residues: CASSQDGTSYYNEQFF. The CDR3 nucleotides read TGCGCCAGCAGCCAAGATGGGACTAGCTATTACAATGAGCAGTTCTTC.

This clonotype has a handful of counts. This chain links TRBV12-3 or TRBV12-4 with TRBJ1-5, with D tentatively TRBD1 (6 bases). V lost 4 bases and J lost 9, with 13 bases in between. The CDR3 runs to 13 residues. CDR3 region: CASSSERGRPQHF. The CDR3 DNA reads as TGTGCCAGCAGTTCGGAGCGGGGGCGGCCCCAGCATTTT.

This clonotype was recorded only once. This chain joins TRBV7-8 and TRBJ2-3, with unresolved D. CDR3 size: 15 residues. The germline V gene encodes CDR1 SGHVS and CDR2 FQNEAQ. V shed 5 bases and J shed 2 bases, with 14 bases lying between them. The CDR3 DNA sequence: TGTGCCAGCAGCCCCTCGGGTCCCTTCACAGATACGCAGTATTTT. Protein product: CASSPSGPFTDTQYF.

The gene calls are TRBV12-3 or TRBV12-4 and TRBJ2-7; maybe TRBD2 (5 bases). The CDR3 has 15 residues. V was trimmed by 5 bases and J by 5 bases, leaving 19 bases between them. In DNA form, the CDR3 reads TGTGCCAGCAGTAACCGGGATCAAGTCCGCCACGAGCAGTACTTC. Translating gives CASSNRDQVRHEQYF.

This clonotype has more than one count but fewer than ten. The V call is TRBV6-1, the J call TRBJ1-1; D possibly corresponds to TRBD1 (5 bases). The V gene's germline CDR1 is MNHNS and CDR2 SASEGT. Deletions cut 6 bases from V and 10 bases from J, with 27 bases between. The CDR3 is 16 residues long. CDR3 in DNA: TGTGCCAGCAGCGATAGTAGACCGGGTCTTCGCGGGGGAGCTTTCTTT. Protein product: CASSDSRPGLRGGAFF.

This clonotype was counted only a few times. This chain connects TRBV4-1 to TRBJ2-3; 7 bases match TRBD2. This CDR3 has 14 amino acids. V was clipped by 3 bases and J by 6 bases; unmatched bases: 6. In germline, CDR1 is MGHRA, CDR2 YSYEKL. The CDR3 nucleotides read TGCGCCAGCAGCCAGCGACTAGCCGGGGATACGCAGTATTTT. Translating it yields CASSQRLAGDTQYF.

The chain has TRBV12-3 or TRBV12-4 and TRBJ2-7; D may match TRBD1 or TRBD2 (5 bases each). The CDR3 covers 13 residues. V lost 5 bases and J 7 bases, leaving 15 bases between the germline ends. DNA for the CDR3: TGTGCCAGCAGTCGGGACGCCACGAGGGAGCAGTACTTC. Protein product: CASSRDATREQYF.

The rearrangement joins TRBV7-6 to TRBJ1-1; D perhaps matches TRBD1 (5 bases). V was shortened by 7 bases and J by 3 bases, with 15 bases between the two germline ends. This CDR3 has 14 amino acids. Germline lookup yields CDR1 SGHVS and CDR2 FNYEAQ. CDR3 coding DNA: TGTGCCAGCACCCCTTATATGGGGCACACTGAAGCTTTCTTT. Its protein product is CASTPYMGHTEAFF.

The chain recombines TRBV20-1 with TRBJ2-1; the match to TRBD2 covers 10 bases. The CDR3 is 13 residues long. V dropped 3 bases and J dropped 9; count of bases not matched to a gene: 5. CDR1 is DFQATT and CDR2 is SNEGSKA in the germline V gene (reference sequence). The CDR3 loop reads CSARTSGWSEQFF. CDR3 sequence (DNA): TGCAGTGCTAGGACTAGCGGGTGGAGTGAGCAGTTCTTC.

The rearrangement links TRBV6-2 or TRBV6-3 to TRBJ2-1; TRBD2 aligns across 11 bases. CDR1 and CDR2 from the germline V gene are MNHEY and SVGEGT. This CDR3 region has 16 residues. V dropped 6 bases and J dropped 4; count of bases not matched to a gene: 8. In DNA, the CDR3 is TGTGCCAGCAGCCCCCCCAGACTAGCGGGATACAATGAGCAGTTCTTC. Protein: CASSPPRLAGYNEQFF.

The chain joins TRBV6-6 to TRBJ2-1, with TRBD2 matching over 7 bases. The J segment lost 6 bases and the V segment lost 0 bases, leaving 8 bases of the junction unmatched. CDR1 and CDR2 (germline): MNHNY, SVGAGI (reference sequence). The CDR3 spans 16 residues. This CDR3 reads CASSYSELATFNEQFF. CDR3 nucleotide sequence: TGTGCCAGCAGTTACTCGGAACTAGCGACGTTCAATGAGCAGTTCTTC.

This chain connects TRBV6-2 or TRBV6-3 to TRBJ1-2, with 7 bases that match TRBD1. The CDR3 is made up of 13 amino acids. The germline V gene encodes CDR1 MNHEY and CDR2 SVGEGT. V lost 6 bases and J lost 4; bases outside the gene matches: 5. CDR3 in amino acids: CASSRGQTYGYTF. CDR3 in DNA: TGTGCCAGCAGCAGGGGACAGACCTATGGCTACACCTTC.

This sequence joins TRBV5-1 and TRBJ2-2, with 9 bases aligning to TRBD2. The CDR3 loop spans 16 amino acids. Germline V CDR1 and CDR2: SGHRS, YFSETQ. The ends lost 6 bases at V and 2 bases at J; junction bases unmatched: 8. CDR3 protein: CASTGSSGTNTGELFF. The CDR3 region has the DNA TGCGCCAGCACAGGGTCTAGCGGGACCAACACCGGGGAGCTGTTTTTT.

The rearrangement joins TRBV6-2 or TRBV6-3 to TRBJ2-1, with 11 bases identical to TRBD2. With V trimmed by 5 bases and J by 4 bases, 19 bases remained unmatched. The CDR3 contains 20 residues. The germline CDR1 and CDR2 sequences are MNHEY and SVGEGT. This CDR3 is CASSRQGLAGGTSLYNEQFF. The CDR3 DNA reads as TGTGCCAGCAGTCGCCAGGGGCTAGCGGGAGGCACATCACTATACAATGAGCAGTTCTTC.

This clonotype has just a few counts. The V gene is TRBV4-1, the J gene TRBJ1-2, with a weak D call TRBD1 (6 bases). Germline loops: CDR1 MGHRA, CDR2 YSYEKL. The CDR3 consists of 17 residues. Trimming stripped 4 bases from V and 4 bases from J, with 22 bases between. CDR3: CASSPLALSQGPYGYTF. CDR3 DNA: TGCGCCAGCAGCCCCCTCGCCCTCTCACAGGGCCCCTATGGCTACACCTTC.

This clonotype has only one observation. The CDR3 DNA reads TGTGCCAGCAGCCTTTGGGACAGGTCGAACACTGAAGCTTTCTTT. Amino acid sequence: CASSLWDRSNTEAFF. This rearrangement joins TRBV3-1 to TRBJ1-1, with 8 positions matching TRBD1. The CDR3 has 15 residues. The germline gives CDR1 LGHDT, CDR2 YNNKEL (reference sequence). J gave up 1 base and V 4 bases, and 5 bases lay outside the gene matches.

This clonotype was picked up a small number of times. This rearrangement joins TRBV7-2 to TRBJ2-3, with TRBD2 matching 8 bases. Germline V lookup: CDR1 SGHTA, CDR2 FQGNSA. V was pared by 3 bases and J by 4 bases, with 9 bases of the junction left unmatched. This CDR3 is built from 16 residues. In DNA, the CDR3 is TGTGCCAGCAGCTTTTTCGGGGTGACTAGCGCAGATACGCAGTATTTT. It yields the protein CASSFFGVTSADTQYF.

This chain joins TRBV4-1 and TRBJ2-7, with TRBD2 identical over 11 bases. V gave up 4 bases and J gave up 2 bases; unmatched junction bases: 4. The V gene's germline CDR1 is MGHRA and CDR2 YSYEKL. The CDR3 is made up of 15 amino acids. CDR3 residues: CASSLTSGETYEQYF. The CDR3 DNA reads as TGCGCCAGCAGCCTGACTAGCGGGGAAACCTACGAGCAGTACTTC.

The chain couples TRBV6-1 to TRBJ1-5; D possibly corresponds to TRBD1 (5 bases). V shed 5 bases and J shed 0 bases, with 11 bases lying between them. The V gene's germline CDR1 is MNHNS and CDR2 SASEGT. The CDR3 is made up of 15 amino acids. In DNA, the CDR3 is TGTGCCAGCAGTCCCAGGGAGCATAGCAATCAGCCCCAGCATTTT. It translates to CASSPREHSNQPQHF.

The V gene is TRBV7-2, the J gene TRBJ2-1; tentatively, D is TRBD1 or TRBD2 (5 bases each). CDR1 and CDR2 from the germline V gene are SGHTA and FQGNSA. The V gene lost 6 bases and the J gene lost 9 bases, with 15 bases spanning the gap. This CDR3 region has 13 residues. Written as DNA, the CDR3 is TGTGCCAGCAGTAGGAGCAGGGACGGTGAGCAGTTCTTC. Translated, it gives CASSRSRDGEQFF.

V gene TRBV6-1 combines with J gene TRBJ1-4; D unresolved. V lost 7 bases and J 7 bases, leaving 7 bases between the germline ends. In germline, CDR1 is MNHNS, CDR2 SASEGT. The CDR3 is made up of 11 amino acids. CDR3 in amino acids: CASIRGEKLFF. The DNA of the CDR3 is TGTGCCAGCATCCGTGGTGAAAAACTGTTTTTT.

V gene TRBV4-3 combines with J gene TRBJ1-5; D call uncertain. With 0 bases removed from V and 9 bases from J, the gap between germline ends came to 15 bases. CDR3 size: 15 residues. Per the germline V gene, CDR1 is LGHNA and CDR2 is YSLEER. CDR3 nucleotides: TGCGCCAGCAGCCAAGATGGGCAGCCCGGGGTGCCCCAGCATTTT. Its translation: CASSQDGQPGVPQHF.

The chain has TRBV5-4 and TRBJ2-5, with 8 nucleotides matching TRBD2. There are 16 residues in the CDR3. The V segment lost 2 bases and the J segment 5 bases; nucleotides outside the gene matches: 11. Germline V CDR1 and CDR2: SGHNT, YYREEE (reference sequence). CDR3 DNA sequence: TGTGCCAGCAGCTTCCCGACCAGCGGGAGCGGGGAGACCCAGTACTTC. Its translation: CASSFPTSGSGETQYF.

As regards this clonotype: Germline and junction disagree at one end, which may indicate a read error. The CDR3 DNA sequence: TGTGCCCGCAGCCCCCCGGCCTACTATGGCTACACCTTC. Its translation is CARSPPAYYGYTF. J is TRBJ1-2 and V is TRBV11-2, with no clear D. CDR1 SGHAT and CDR2 FQNNGV come from the germline V gene. The CDR3 length is 13 residues.

The table lists this clonotype with a few counts. The V and J genes are TRBV5-4 and TRBJ1-4; TRBD1 is a possible D gene (5 bases). The germline V and J ends were trimmed by 0 bases and 8 bases, with 14 bases remaining between them. CDR1 is SGHNT and CDR2 is YYREEE in the germline V gene (reference sequence). The CDR3 consists of 15 residues. The CDR3 spells CASSLAPGTEEKLFF. CDR3 sequence (DNA): TGTGCCAGCAGCTTGGCCCCCGGGACGGAGGAAAAACTGTTTTTT.

The CDR3 DNA sequence: TGTGCCAGCAGTTTCCGGGGGCTATCCATTCAGTACTTC. As protein: CASSFRGLSIQYF. The J gene is TRBJ2-4, the V gene TRBV12-3 or TRBV12-4; D tentatively reads TRBD1 or TRBD2 (6 bases each). CDR3 length: 13 residues. Trimming cost V 3 bases and J 9 bases, with 12 bases left between them.

This clonotype turned up a few times. The chain combines TRBV20-1 with TRBJ2-1; 9 bases map to TRBD1. This CDR3 contains 14 residues. The germline V gene encodes CDR1 DFQATT and CDR2 SNEGSKA (reference sequence). J was trimmed by 4 bases and V by 6 bases; bases with no gene match: 7. The CDR3 DNA reads as TGCAGTGCATCACGGGACAGGGTGTACAATGAGCAGTTCTTC. Its translation is CSASRDRVYNEQFF.